This T cell receptor beta chain comes out of a study of blood T cell repertoires in COVID-19. Study context: Sources were T cells, B-cell-depleted T cells, or PBMCs; the material itself was cDNA or gDNA.

V gave up 3 bases and J gave up 0 bases, with 8 bases separating them. The germline CDR1 and CDR2 sequences are LNHDA and SQIVND (reference sequence). This CDR3 is 14 amino acids long. Authors' methods: The assay estimated nucleated cells by amplifying reference gene primers. Here immunoSEQ multiplex PCR was the method, and the copy in TCRdb shows in-frame clones only, minus some. D and trimming come from the DNA, and the V and J calls and clone size come from that table. The data contain under 300,000 clones, approximately 86% of them singletons. Sequencing used peripheral blood. V and J are TRBV19 and TRBJ1-1; maybe TRBD1 (5 bases). This TCR was sampled from a woman between 55 and 75 years old with active or convalescent COVID-19. Here the CDR3 reads CASSMQGMNTEAFF. The CDR3 DNA follows: TGTGCCAGTAGTATGCAGGGCATGAACACTGAAGCTTTCTTT.